This TCR beta chain was identified during a study of blood T cell repertoires in COVID-19 (dated by TCRdb to about 2020). Describing the broader study: Samples covering the acute and convalescent phases of COVID-19 were provided by collaborators in the United States, Italy and Spain. The dataset comprised deeply sampled blood TCRbeta repertoires from subjects exposed to, actively infected with, or recovered from COVID-19. The prospective study material was composed of cDNA or gDNA derived from T cells, B-cell-depleted T cells, or PBMCs. Where HLA class I and class II types were available, the types were taken from metadata supplied by the sample provider, not from assay-based typing. Samples were obtained from the ongoing ImmuneRACE study (first 160 participants) and from about 1,300 subjects provided by 6 global collaborators. A de-identified subject ID, COVID-19 status, age in years and sex were almost always included in the sample metadata. A freely available public database, intended as a resource for researchers studying the immune response to SARS-CoV-2, is where the repertoires were released. Study-wide findings and limitations: How much clinical and demographic metadata was included differed by source and by participant, and the metadata was provided uncurated.

TCRbeta CDR3 regions were amplified from genomic DNA by means of the immunoSEQ Assay, a bias-controlled multiplex PCR. For the original study's pipeline: The number of nucleated cells in each sample was estimated by amplification of reference gene primers within the assay. To quantify the absolute abundance of each unique TCRbeta CDR3 rearrangement, sequence reads were collapsed and filtered. For each sample, productive Simpson clonality was calculated as the square root of Simpson's diversity index over productive rearrangements. In its TCRdb copy, this immuneACCESS table keeps in-frame sequences only and misses some clones. Where compared with another copy, unresolved V genes explain less than half of these, and the others have no known cause. That table supplies the V and J calls and clone size; D and trimming were determined from the DNA. The sample has about 120,000 clones on record, 87% of them singletons. The ten largest clonotypes hold 25% to 35% of the sample.

Each collaborating institution followed its own protocols to collect whole blood in K2EDTA tubes. For TCRbeta analysis, collaborator samples were shipped as frozen whole blood, as isolated PBMCs, or as DNA extracted from either sample type. As to this clone: Its antigen is unknown. Within one base of it there is no much larger clone, and no base qualities were kept.

CDR1 and CDR2, looked up from the germline V gene, are MGHRA and YSYEKL. V sheds 0 bases and J sheds 5 bases, leaving 19 bases between their ends. The CDR3 covers 17 residues, taking in both the cysteine and the phenylalanine. Solely the CDR3 DNA is kept, with 51 bases framed from the first base. Sequencing was carried out using peripheral blood. The receptor was isolated from a woman aged 70-85 years with acute or convalescent COVID-19. This chain is built from TRBV4-1 and TRBJ2-5, and the D gene may be TRBD2, 6 bases matching. The CDR3 in this case is CASSQDSQWGVDETQYF. The DNA sequence is given as TGCGCCAGCAGCCAAGATTCACAGTGGGGGGTCGATGAGACCCAGTACTTC.